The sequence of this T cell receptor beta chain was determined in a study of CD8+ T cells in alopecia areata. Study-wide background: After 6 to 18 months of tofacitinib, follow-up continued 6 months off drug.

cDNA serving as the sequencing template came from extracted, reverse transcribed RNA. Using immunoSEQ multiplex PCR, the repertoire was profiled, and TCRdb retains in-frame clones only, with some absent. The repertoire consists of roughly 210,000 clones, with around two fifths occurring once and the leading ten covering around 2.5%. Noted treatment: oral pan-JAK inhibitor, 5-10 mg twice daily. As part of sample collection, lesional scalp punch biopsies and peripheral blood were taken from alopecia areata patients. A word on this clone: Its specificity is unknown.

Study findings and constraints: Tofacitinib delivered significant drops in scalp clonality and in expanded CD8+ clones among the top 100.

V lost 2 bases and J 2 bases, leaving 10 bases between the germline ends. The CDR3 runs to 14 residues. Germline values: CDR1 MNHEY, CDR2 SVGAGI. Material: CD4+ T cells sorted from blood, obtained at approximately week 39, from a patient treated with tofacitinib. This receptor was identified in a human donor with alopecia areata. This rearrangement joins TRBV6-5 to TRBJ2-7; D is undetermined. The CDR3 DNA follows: TGTGCCAGCAGTTACGGTGGTGGGGCCTACGAGCAGTACTTC. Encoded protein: CASSYGGGAYEQYF.